The sequence of this TCR beta chain was determined in a study of T cells after yellow fever vaccination. Study-wide results and limits: Reappearance after the booster was observed for most primary-vaccination clones (about 97% CD4, about 86% CD8). Clonotypes found in both CD4 and CD8 compartments made up a small share.

Trimming removed 6 bases at V and 7 bases at J, with 16 bases between. Germline values: CDR1 SQVTM, CDR2 ANQGSEA. The CDR3 is made up of 14 amino acids. About this clonotype itself: Its specificity is not known.

Generation of TCR cDNA used 5'RACE template switching (which added a universal primer site and UMIs). TCRdb recomputed calls from the 5' RACE reads with MiXCR, one row per CDR3 protein. The sample shows hundreds of thousands of distinct CDR3 sequences, 9% to 15% of them seen only once. The V call is TRBV29-1, the J call TRBJ1-6; D gene uncertain. This TCR was sampled from a man aged 30 to 39 who received the YFV17D yellow fever vaccine. This material consisted of PBMCs, taken on the day of the yellow fever booster vaccination. CDR3 DNA sequence: TGCAGCGTCCAACTGACGGATGCAAATTCACCCCTCCACTTT. Residues: CSVQLTDANSPLHF.